The next 11 T cell receptor beta chains were all read from a single sample in a study of T cell responses to AZD1222 COVID-19 vaccine (dated by TCRdb to the early 2020s). Reading the label with the study, this specimen's time point is: baseline before first vaccination. The method was the immunoSEQ multiplex PCR assay. TCRdb retrieved this table from immuneACCESS and kept in-frame rearrangements only. Not all clones are present; in checked studies, unresolved V genes account for under half, and no reason is known for the remainder. In this sample the table shows 150,000 or so clones, 80% to 90% of which occur a single time. The leading ten clones occupy 5.1% of the sample. The specimen comprised peripheral blood, sampled on day 0 of AZD1222 vaccination. The receptors derive from an adult in good health.

CDR3 nucleotide sequence: TGCGCCAGCAGCTCCGAGGGCGGAACCTACAATGAGCAGTTCTTC. Encoded protein: CASSSEGGTYNEQFF. V and J are TRBV5-1 and TRBJ2-1; TRBD2 is a possible D gene (5 bases). Trimming removed 3 bases at V and 2 bases at J, with 12 bases between. Per the germline V gene, CDR1 is SGHRS and CDR2 is YFSETQ. The CDR3 loop spans 15 amino acids.

The chain carries TRBV6-5 and TRBJ1-5; 9 nucleotides line up with TRBD1. V lost 5 bases, J lost 5 bases, and 7 bases stayed unmatched. The CDR3 is 15 residues long. Per germline, CDR1 MNHEY and CDR2 SVGAGI. The CDR3 coding sequence is TGTGCCAGCAGTAAAATACAGGGGGCTTATCAGCCCCAGCATTTT. It specifies CASSKIQGAYQPQHF.

The chain uses TRBV20-1 and TRBJ2-2; D gene uncertain. The V and J ends lost 3 bases and 9 bases respectively, with 8 bases between them. Germline V gene lookup returns CDR1 DFQATT and CDR2 SNEGSKA (reference sequence). The CDR3 contains 11 residues. As DNA, the CDR3 is TGCAGTGCTAGGAGGCACCGGGAGCTGTTTTTT. Its protein is CSARRHRELFF.

The V and J genes are TRBV18 and TRBJ1-2; D is unresolved. The germline V gene has CDR1 KGHSH and CDR2 LQKENI. Trimming shortened V by 4 bases and J by 0 bases, and 9 bases separated the two germline ends. The CDR3 covers 14 residues. CDR3 residues: CASSRTVSNYGYTF. The DNA for the CDR3 is TGTGCCAGCTCACGGACGGTCTCTAACTATGGCTACACCTTC.

The chain has TRBV5-1 and TRBJ1-5, with D perhaps matching TRBD1 (6 bases). There are 14 residues in the CDR3. The ends were cut back, 0 bases at V and 8 bases at J, with 12 bases in the middle. Germline CDR1 SGHRS, CDR2 YFSETQ. DNA of the CDR3: TGCGCCAGCAGCTTGGACGGGGGCAGGGAGCCCCAGCATTTT. This encodes CASSLDGGREPQHF.

This sequence joins TRBV21-1 and TRBJ1-1; the D call of TRBD1 is as the table states it, not checked on the DNA. TRBV21-1 is assigned pseudogene status. The CDR3 runs to 14 residues. In DNA form, the CDR3 reads TGTGCCAGCAGCCCCCCGGGACAGGGGGGCGGGGCTTTCTTT. Its translation: CASSPPGQGGGAFF.

This chain connects TRBV27 to TRBJ1-2; D is possibly TRBD1 (6 bases). The CDR3 runs to 14 residues. In germline, CDR1 is MNHEY, CDR2 SMNVEV (reference sequence). The ends were cut back, 6 bases at V and 4 bases at J, with 15 bases in the middle. CDR3 nucleotides: TGTGCCAGCAGCAGGGGCCGCTATGGCTATGGCTACACCTTC. Amino acid sequence: CASSRGRYGYGYTF.

The CDR3 here is CASSYRPEGTDTQYF. The CDR3 nucleotides are TGTGCCAGCAGTTATAGGCCGGAGGGCACAGATACGCAGTATTTT. The V gene is TRBV6-5, the J gene TRBJ2-3; possible D gene TRBD2, 5 bases. Trimming stripped 3 bases from V and 1 base from J, with 11 bases between. Germline loops: CDR1 MNHEY, CDR2 SVGAGI. The CDR3 is made up of 15 amino acids.

The gene calls are TRBV9 and TRBJ2-1; tentatively, D is TRBD2 (6 bases). The CDR3 has 15 residues. CDR1 and CDR2 from the germline V gene are SGDLS and YYNGEE. V was cut by 0 bases and J by 4 bases, with 11 bases left in between. The CDR3 DNA follows: TGTGCCAGCAGCGTAGTGGGGACTTCATACAATGAGCAGTTCTTC. Its translation: CASSVVGTSYNEQFF.

For the CDR3, the DNA is TGTGCCAGCAGCCCGGGACTATCGCCCTTAGCCAAAAACATTCAGTACTTC. Its protein product is CASSPGLSPLAKNIQYF. The chain employs TRBV7-9 and TRBJ2-4; 7 positions agree with TRBD2. The CDR3 spans 17 residues. The germline gives CDR1 SEHNR, CDR2 FQNEAQ (reference sequence). V was clipped by 5 bases and J by 0 bases; unmatched bases: 10. The whole variable domain, filled in from reference TRBV7-9 and TRBJ2-4, reads DTGVSQNPRHKITKRGQNVTFRCDPISEHNRLYWYRQTLGQGPEFLTYFQNEAQLEKSRLLSDRFSAERPKGSFSTLEIQRTEQGDSAMYLCASSPGLSPLAKNIQYFGAGTRLSVL.

This sequence joins TRBV7-2 and TRBJ1-1; D call uncertain. Between the trimmed V and J ends, which lost 5 bases and 4 bases, there was a span of 8 bases. Per the germline V gene, CDR1 is SGHTA and CDR2 is FQGNSA. The CDR3 sequence is 12 residues long. CDR3 nucleotide sequence: TGTGCCAGCAGCCGGAGGGTCACTGAAGCTTTCTTT. This gives the protein CASSRRVTEAFF.